This T cell receptor beta chain was identified during a study of a mutant IDH1 vaccine in newly diagnosed glioma. Across the study: Weeks 35 and 47 hosted visits V12 and V13, respectively.

The CDR3 totals 12 residues. Looked up from germline, CDR1 is ENHRY and CDR2 is SYGVKD. Trimming took off 4 bases at V and 9 bases at J, with 10 bases between the two ends. The time point: week 35, safety follow-up. Topical imiquimod accompanied each vaccine dose, which consisted of 300 ug of mutant IDH1 20-mer peptide. As to this clone: What it binds is not known.

Sequencing was performed with immunoSEQ multiplex PCR; in TCRdb, only in-frame clones are kept and a portion is missing. The table lists 58,000 or so clones, 86% of them singletons, with 1.6% in the top ten. This sample comprised PBMCs, obtained from a glioma patient whose treatment included an IDH1 peptide vaccine. The origin of this receptor is a middle-aged man with glioma. The rearrangement joins TRBV10-3 to TRBJ2-1; unclear D gene. The CDR3 DNA reads as TGTGCCATCAGTGCTGCTTTGGGTGAGCAGTTCTTC. Translating gives CAISAALGEQFF.